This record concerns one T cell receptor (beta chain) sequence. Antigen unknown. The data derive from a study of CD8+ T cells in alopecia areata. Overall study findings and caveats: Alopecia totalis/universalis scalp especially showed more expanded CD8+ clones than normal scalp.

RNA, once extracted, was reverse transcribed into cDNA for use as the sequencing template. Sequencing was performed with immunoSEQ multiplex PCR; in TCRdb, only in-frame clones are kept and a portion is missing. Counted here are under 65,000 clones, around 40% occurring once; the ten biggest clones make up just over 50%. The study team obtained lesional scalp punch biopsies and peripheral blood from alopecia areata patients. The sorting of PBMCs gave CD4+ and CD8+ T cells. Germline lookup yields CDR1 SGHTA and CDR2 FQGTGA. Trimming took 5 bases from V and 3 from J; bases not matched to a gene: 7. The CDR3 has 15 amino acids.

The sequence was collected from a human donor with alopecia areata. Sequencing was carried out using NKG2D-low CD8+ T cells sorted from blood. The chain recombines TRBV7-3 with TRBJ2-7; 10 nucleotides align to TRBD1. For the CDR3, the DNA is TGTGCCAGCAGCCTAGGGACAGGGGTAATCTACGAGCAGTACTTC. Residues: CASSLGTGVIYEQYF. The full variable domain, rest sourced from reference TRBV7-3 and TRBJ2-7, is GAGVSQTPSNKVTEKGKYVELRCDPISGHTALYWYRQSLGQGPEFLIYFQGTGAADDSGLPNDRFFAVRPEGSVSTLKIQRTERGDSAVYLCASSLGTGVIYEQYFGPGTRLTVT.